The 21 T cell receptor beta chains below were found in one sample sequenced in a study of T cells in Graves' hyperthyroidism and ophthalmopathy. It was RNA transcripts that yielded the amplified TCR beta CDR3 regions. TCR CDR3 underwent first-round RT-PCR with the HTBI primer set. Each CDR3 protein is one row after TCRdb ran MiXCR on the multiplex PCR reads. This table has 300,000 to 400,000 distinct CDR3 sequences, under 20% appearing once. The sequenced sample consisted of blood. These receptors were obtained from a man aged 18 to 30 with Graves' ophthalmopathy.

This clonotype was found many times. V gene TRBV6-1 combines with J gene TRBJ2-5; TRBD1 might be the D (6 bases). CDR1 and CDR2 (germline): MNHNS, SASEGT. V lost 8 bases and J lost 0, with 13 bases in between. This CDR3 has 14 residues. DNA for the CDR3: TGTGCCAGCCAAACTGGGGGCTACCAAGAGACCCAGTACTTC. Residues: CASQTGGYQETQYF.

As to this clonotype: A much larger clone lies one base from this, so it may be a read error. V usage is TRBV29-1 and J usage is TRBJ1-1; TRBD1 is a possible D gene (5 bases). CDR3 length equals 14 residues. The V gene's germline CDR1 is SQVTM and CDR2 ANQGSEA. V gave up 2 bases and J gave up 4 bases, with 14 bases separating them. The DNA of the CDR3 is TGCAGCGTTGAATCCCGGGGGGGGGGCACTGAAGCTTTCTTT. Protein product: CSVESRGGGTEAFF.

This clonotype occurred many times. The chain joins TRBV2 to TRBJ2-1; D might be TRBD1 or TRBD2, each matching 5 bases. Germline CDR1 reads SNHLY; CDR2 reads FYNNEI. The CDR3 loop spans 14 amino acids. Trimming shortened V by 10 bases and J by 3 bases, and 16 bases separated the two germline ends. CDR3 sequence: CATRTGAGYNEQFF. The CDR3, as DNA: TGTGCCACGCGAACCGGGGCGGGCTACAATGAGCAGTTCTTC. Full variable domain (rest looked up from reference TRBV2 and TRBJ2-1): EPEVTQTPSHQVTQMGQEVILRCVPISNHLYFYWYRQILGQKVEFLVSFYNNEISEKSEIFDDQFSVERPDGSNFTLKIRSTKLEDSAMYFCATRTGAGYNEQFFGPGTRLTVL.

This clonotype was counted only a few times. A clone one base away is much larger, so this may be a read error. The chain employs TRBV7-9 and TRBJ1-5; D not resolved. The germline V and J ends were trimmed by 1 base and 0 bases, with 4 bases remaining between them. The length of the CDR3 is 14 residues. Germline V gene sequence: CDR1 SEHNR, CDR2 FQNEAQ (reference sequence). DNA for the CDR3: TGTGCCAGCAGCTTAGGGGCTAGCAATCAGCCCCAGCATTTT. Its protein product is CASSLGASNQPQHF.

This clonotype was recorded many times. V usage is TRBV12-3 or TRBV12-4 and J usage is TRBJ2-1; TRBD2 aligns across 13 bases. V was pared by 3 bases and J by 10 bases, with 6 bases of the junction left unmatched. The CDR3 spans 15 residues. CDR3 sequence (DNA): TGTGCCAGCAGTTTGGGACTAGCGGGGACTGTGGAGCAGTTCTTC. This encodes CASSLGLAGTVEQFF.

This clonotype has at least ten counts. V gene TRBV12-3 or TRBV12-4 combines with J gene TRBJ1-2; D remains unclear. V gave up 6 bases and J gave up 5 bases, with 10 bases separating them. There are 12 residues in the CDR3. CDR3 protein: CASRREDYGYTF. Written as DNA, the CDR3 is TGTGCCAGCAGGAGGGAGGATTATGGCTACACCTTC.

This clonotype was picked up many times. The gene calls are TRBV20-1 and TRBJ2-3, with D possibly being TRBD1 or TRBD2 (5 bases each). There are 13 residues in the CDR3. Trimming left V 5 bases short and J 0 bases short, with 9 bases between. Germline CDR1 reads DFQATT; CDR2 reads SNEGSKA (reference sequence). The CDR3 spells CSAPGTSTDTQYF. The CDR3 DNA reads TGCAGTGCTCCCGGGACCAGCACAGATACGCAGTATTTT.

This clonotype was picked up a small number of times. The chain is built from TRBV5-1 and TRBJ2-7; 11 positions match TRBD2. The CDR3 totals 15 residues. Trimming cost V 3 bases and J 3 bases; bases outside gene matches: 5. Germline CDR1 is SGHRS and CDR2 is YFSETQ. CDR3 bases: TGCGCCAGCAGCTCCCGACTAGCGGGGCGCTACGAGCAGTACTTC. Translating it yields CASSSRLAGRYEQYF.

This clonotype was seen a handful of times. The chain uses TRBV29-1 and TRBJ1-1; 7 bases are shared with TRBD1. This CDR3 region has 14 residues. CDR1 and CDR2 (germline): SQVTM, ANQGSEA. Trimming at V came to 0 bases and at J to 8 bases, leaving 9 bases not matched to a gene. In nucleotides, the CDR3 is TGCAGCGTTGAAGAACCCATAGGGACAGCCGAAGCTTTCTTT. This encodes CSVEEPIGTAEAFF.

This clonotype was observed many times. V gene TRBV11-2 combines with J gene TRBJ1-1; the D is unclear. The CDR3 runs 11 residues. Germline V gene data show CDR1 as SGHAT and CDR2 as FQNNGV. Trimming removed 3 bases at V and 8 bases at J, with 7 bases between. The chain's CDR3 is CASSFRLEAFF. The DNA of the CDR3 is TGTGCCAGCAGCTTCAGGTTGGAAGCTTTCTTT.

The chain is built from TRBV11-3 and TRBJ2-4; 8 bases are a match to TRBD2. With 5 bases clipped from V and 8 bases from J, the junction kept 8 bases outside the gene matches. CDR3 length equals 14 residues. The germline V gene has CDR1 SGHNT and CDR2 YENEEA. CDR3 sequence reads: CASSQGTRADIQYF. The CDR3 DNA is TGTGCCAGCAGCCAGGGGACTAGAGCGGACATTCAGTACTTC.

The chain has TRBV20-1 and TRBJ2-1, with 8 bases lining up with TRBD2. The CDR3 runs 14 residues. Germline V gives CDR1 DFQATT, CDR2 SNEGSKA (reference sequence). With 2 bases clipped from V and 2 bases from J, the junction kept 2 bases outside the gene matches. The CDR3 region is CSARPGGAYNEQFF. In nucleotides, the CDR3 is TGCAGTGCTAGACCCGGGGGGGCCTACAATGAGCAGTTCTTC.

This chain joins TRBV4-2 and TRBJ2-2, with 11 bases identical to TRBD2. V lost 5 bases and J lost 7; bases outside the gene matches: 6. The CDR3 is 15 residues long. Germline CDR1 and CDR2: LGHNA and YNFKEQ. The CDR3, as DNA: TGTGCCAGCAGCATGACTAGCGGGGTCGGCGGGGAGCTGTTTTTT. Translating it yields CASSMTSGVGGELFF.

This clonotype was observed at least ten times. The CDR3 DNA reads as TGTGCCAGCAGTGTACAGTATGGCTACACCTTC. Protein sequence: CASSVQYGYTF. The chain links TRBV2 to TRBJ1-2; D gene unclear. Trimming removed 4 bases at V and 5 bases at J, with 5 bases between. Germline V gene lookup returns CDR1 SNHLY and CDR2 FYNNEI. CDR3 length: 11 residues.

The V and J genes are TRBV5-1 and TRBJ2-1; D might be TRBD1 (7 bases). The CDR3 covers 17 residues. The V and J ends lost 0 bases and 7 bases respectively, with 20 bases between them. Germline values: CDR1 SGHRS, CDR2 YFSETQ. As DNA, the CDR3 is TGCGCCAGCAGCTTGGTGGTGGTGCCAGGGGGGTTGAATGAGCAGTTCTTC. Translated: CASSLVVVPGGLNEQFF.

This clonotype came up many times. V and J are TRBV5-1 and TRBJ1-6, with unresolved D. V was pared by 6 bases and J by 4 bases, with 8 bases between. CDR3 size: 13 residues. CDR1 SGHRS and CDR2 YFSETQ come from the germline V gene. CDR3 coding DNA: TGCGCCAGCAAATACACTTATAATTCACCCCTCCACTTT. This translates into CASKYTYNSPLHF.

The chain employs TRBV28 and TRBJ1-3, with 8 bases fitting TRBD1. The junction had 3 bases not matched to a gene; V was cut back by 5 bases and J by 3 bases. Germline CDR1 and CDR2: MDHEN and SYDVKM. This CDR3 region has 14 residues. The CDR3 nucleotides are TGTGCCAGCAGTACCGGGACAGGTGGAAACACCATATATTTT. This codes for CASSTGTGGNTIYF. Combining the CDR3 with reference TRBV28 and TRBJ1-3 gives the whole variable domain DVKVTQSSRYLVKRTGEKVFLECVQDMDHENMFWYRQDPGLGLRLIYFSYDVKMKEKGDIPEGYSVSREKKERFSLILESASTNQTSMYLCASSTGTGGNTIYFGEGSWLTVV.

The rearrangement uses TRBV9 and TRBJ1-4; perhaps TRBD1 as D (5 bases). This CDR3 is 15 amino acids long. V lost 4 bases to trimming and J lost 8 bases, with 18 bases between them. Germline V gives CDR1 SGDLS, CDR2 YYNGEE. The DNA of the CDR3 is TGTGCCAGCAGCCCACTGTGGGGGGATGAAGAAAAACTGTTTTTT. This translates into CASSPLWGDEEKLFF.

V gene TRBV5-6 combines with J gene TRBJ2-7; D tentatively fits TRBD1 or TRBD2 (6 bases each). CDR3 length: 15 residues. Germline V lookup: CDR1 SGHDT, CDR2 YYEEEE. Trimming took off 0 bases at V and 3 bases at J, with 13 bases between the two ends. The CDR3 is CASSLGGGGLYEQYF. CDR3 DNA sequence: TGTGCCAGCAGCTTGGGAGGTGGGGGGCTCTACGAGCAGTACTTC.

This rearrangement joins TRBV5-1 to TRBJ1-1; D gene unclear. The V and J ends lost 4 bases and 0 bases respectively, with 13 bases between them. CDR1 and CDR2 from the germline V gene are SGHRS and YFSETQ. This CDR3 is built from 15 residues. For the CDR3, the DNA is TGCGCCAGCAGCCAAGATAGCCGCATGAACACTGAAGCTTTCTTT. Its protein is CASSQDSRMNTEAFF.

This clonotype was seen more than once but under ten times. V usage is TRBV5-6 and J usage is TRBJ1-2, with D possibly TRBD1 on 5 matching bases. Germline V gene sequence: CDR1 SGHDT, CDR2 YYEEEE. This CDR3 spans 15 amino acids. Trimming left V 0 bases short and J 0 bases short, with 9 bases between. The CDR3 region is CASSLARGTNYGYTF. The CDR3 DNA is TGTGCCAGCAGCTTGGCCCGGGGGACTAACTATGGCTACACCTTC.